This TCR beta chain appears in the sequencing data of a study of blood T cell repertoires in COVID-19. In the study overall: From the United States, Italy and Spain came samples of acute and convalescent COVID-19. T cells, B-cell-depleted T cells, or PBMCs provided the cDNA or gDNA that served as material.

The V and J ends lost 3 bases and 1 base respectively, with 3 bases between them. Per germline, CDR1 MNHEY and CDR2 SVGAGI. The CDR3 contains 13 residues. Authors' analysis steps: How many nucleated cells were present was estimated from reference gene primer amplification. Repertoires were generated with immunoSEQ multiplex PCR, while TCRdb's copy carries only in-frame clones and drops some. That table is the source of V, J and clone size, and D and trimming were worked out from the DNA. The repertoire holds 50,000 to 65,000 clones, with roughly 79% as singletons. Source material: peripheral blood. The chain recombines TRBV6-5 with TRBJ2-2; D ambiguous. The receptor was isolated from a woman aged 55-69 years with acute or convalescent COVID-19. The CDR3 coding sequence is TGTGCCAGCAGTTATCAGAACACCGGGGAGCTGTTTTTT. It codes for CASSYQNTGELFF.